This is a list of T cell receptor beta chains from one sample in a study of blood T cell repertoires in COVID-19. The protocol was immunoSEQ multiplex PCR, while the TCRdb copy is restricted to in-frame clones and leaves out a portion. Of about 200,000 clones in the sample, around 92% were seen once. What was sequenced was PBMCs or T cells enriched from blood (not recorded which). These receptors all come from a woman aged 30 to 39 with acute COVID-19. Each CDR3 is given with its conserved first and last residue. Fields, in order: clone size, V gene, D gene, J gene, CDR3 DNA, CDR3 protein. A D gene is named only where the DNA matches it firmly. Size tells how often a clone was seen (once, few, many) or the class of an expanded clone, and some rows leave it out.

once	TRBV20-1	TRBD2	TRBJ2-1	TGCAGTGCTAGTGAGCTAGCGGACTACAATGAGCAGTTCTTC	CSASELADYNEQFF
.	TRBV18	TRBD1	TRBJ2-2	TGTGCCAGCTCGAGGGACAGGGGGCGCAAGAACACCGGGGAGCTGTTTTTT	CASSRDRGRKNTGELFF
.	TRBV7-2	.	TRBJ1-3	TGTGCCAGCAGCTTAGCACCCCAGGGTAACTCTGGAAACACCATATATTTT	CASSLAPQGNSGNTIYF
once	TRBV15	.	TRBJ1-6	TGTGCCACCAGCAGAGAGGAGGGGCCTAGGTCACCCCTCCACTTT	CATSREEGPRSPLHF
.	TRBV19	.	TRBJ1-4	TGTGCCAGTAGTGCCTACAGGAGTACTAATGAAAAACTGTTTTTT	CASSAYRSTNEKLFF
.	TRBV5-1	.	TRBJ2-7	TGCGCCAGCAGCCTGGATACCTACGAGCAGTACTTC	CASSLDTYEQYF
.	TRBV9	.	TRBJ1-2	TGTGCCAGCAGCGTAGACGGGGAATACACCTTC	CASSVDGEYTF
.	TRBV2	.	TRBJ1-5	TGTGCCAGCGTCGGACATCTTAGCAATCAGCCCCAGCATTTT	CASVGHLSNQPQHF
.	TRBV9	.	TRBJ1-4	TGTGCCAGCAGCGTAGATTCAGGCACGGGGGTAGGACTGTTTTTT	CASSVDSGTGVGLFF
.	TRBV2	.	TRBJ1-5	TGTGCCAGCAGTGTGTCCTTCCTTAGCAATCAGCCCCAGCATTTT	CASSVSFLSNQPQHF
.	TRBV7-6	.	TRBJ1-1	TGTGCCAGCAGCTTAGGTGGCCCCCTGACTCCCGCTGAAGCTTTCTTT	CASSLGGPLTPAEAFF
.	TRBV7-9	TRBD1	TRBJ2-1	TGTGCCAGCAGCTCGGACAGGGTGTCGGATAATGAGCAGTTCTTC	CASSSDRVSDNEQFF
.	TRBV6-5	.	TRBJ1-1	TGTGCCAGCAGTCGCGAGGGTGTGAACACTGAAGCTTTCTTT	CASSREGVNTEAFF
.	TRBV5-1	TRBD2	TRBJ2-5	TGCGCCAGCAGCTTGGGGACTAGCGGGGACCAAGAGACCCAGTACTTC	CASSLGTSGDQETQYF
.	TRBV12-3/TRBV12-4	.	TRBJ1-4	TGTGCCAGCAGTTTAGGAGCATTTGAAAAACTGTTTTTT	CASSLGAFEKLFF
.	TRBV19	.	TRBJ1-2	TGTGCCAGTACCCAATCGGGACTTAACTATGGCTACACCTTC	CASTQSGLNYGYTF
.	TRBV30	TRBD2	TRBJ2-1	TGTGCCTGGAGCCCGGGGGGATACAATGAGCAGTTCTTC	CAWSPGGYNEQFF
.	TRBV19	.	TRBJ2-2	TGTGCCAGTAGTAAACAGGGAAGTTTATACGGCGGGGAGCTGTTTTTT	CASSKQGSLYGGELFF
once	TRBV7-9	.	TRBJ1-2	TGTGCCAGCAGCTCGCCAGGGGTGGGCTATGGCTACACCTTC	CASSSPGVGYGYTF
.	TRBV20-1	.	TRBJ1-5	TGCAGTGCTAGTGGGCGACTCAGGGCGCCCCAGCATTTT	CSASGRLRAPQHF
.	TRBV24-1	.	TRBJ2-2	TGTGCCACCAGTGATGACCGGGACTTGAACACCGGGGAGCTGTTTTTT	CATSDDRDLNTGELFF
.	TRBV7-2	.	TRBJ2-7	TGTGCCAGCAGCTTAGAGCGTAGCTCCTACGAGCAGTACTTC	CASSLERSSYEQYF
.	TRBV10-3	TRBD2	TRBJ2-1	TGTGCCATCAGTGGTAATAGCGGGGGTCGCAATAATGAGCAGTTCTTC	CAISGNSGGRNNEQFF
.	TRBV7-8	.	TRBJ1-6	TGTACCAGCGCTATAAAGGACTTCTCACCCCTCCACTTT	CTSAIKDFSPLHF
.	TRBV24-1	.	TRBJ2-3	TGTGCCACCAGTGATCCTAGCTCCACAGATACGCAGTATTTT	CATSDPSSTDTQYF
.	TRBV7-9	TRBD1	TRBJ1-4	TGTGCCAGCAGCAATGTTATACGGGACAGCCTTAATGAAAAACTGTTTTTT	CASSNVIRDSLNEKLFF
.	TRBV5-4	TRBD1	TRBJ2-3	TGTGCCAGCAGTAAGGGACAGGGAACAGATACGCAGTATTTT	CASSKGQGTDTQYF
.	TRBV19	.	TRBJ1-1	TGTGCCAGTAGCACAGGGCTTTTCACTGAAGCTTTCTTT	CASSTGLFTEAFF
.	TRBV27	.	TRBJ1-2	TGTGCCAGCAGTCCAACCCCCACAGGGCTCGGCTATGGCTACACCTTC	CASSPTPTGLGYGYTF
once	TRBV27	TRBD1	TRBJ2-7	TGTGCCAGCAGTCGCCCCGGGACAGGGCTCGACGAGCAGTACTTC	CASSRPGTGLDEQYF
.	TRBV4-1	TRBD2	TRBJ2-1	TGCGCCAGCAGCCAAGAGTGGCGGGGGGTTTACAATGAGCAGTTCTTC	CASSQEWRGVYNEQFF
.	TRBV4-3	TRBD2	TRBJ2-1	TGCGCCAGCAGCCAAGACCCTCGGAGCGGGGGAGGCAATGAGCAGTTCTTC	CASSQDPRSGGGNEQFF
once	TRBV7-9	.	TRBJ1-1	TGTGCCAGCAGCAAGTTAGGGGTGACTGAAGCTTTCTTT	CASSKLGVTEAFF
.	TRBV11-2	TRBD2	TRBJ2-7	TGTGCCAGCAGCTCACCACGGGGTAGCGGGCGGTACGAGCAGTACTTC	CASSSPRGSGRYEQYF
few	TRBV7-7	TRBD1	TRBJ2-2	TGTGCCAGCAGCTTCTCCGGGACAGAAAACGGGGAGCTGTTTTTT	CASSFSGTENGELFF
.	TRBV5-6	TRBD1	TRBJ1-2	TGTGCCAGCAGCTTTGCAGACGACAGGGTCGGGGGCTACACCTTC	CASSFADDRVGGYTF
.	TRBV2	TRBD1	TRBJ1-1	TGTGCCAGCAGTGAAGCCTCGGGACAGGGGGCGTCGGCGGACACTGAAGCTTTCTTT	CASSEASGQGASADTEAFF